This TCR beta chain is from a study of OX40 agonist ivuxolimab in advanced cancers. Looking at the study overall: Administration of intravenous ivuxolimab to patients occurred every 2 weeks at 0.01 to 10 mg/kg. Dose-escalation subjects each had hepatocellular carcinoma, melanoma, renal cell or head and neck cancer. Partial responses were seen in three patients, one with hepatocellular carcinoma and two with cutaneous melanoma.

Germline V lookup: CDR1 MNHEY, CDR2 SVGAGI. V was pared by 8 bases and J by 7 bases, with 16 bases between. The CDR3 totals 13 residues. Autoimmune disease history or systemic immunosuppression excluded patients. Sequenced by immunoSEQ multiplex PCR; TCRdb stores in-frame clones only, minus some. Of around 80,000 clones listed, over 70% are singletons. This sequence joins TRBV6-5 and TRBJ2-3; tentatively, D is TRBD1 (8 bases). The starting material was CD4+ or CD8+ T cells sorted from blood, obtained in a trial of the OX40 agonist ivuxolimab. The receptor was derived from an adult with an advanced solid tumor such as melanoma, head and neck, liver or kidney cancer. The CDR3 spells CASRYRGGNTQYF. The CDR3 DNA reads as TGTGCCAGCCGCTACAGGGGGGGAAATACGCAGTATTTT.